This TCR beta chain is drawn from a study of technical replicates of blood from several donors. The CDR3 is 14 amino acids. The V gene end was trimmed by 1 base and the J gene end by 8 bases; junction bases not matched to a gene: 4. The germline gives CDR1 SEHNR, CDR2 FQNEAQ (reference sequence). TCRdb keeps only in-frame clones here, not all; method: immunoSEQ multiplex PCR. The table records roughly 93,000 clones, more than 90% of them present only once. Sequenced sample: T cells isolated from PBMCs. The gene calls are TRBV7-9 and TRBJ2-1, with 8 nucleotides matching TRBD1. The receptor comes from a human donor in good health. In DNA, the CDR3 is TGTGCCAGCAGCTTAGGGGACAGGCTCTATGAGCAGTTCTTC. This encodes CASSLGDRLYEQFF.